Listed here is a single T cell receptor beta chain. This sample is drawn from a study of blood T cell repertoires in COVID-19. About the research overall: From T cells, B-cell-depleted T cells, or PBMCs came the material, which was cDNA or gDNA.

This CDR3 is built from 15 residues. V was clipped by 3 bases and J by 2 bases, with 11 bases between them. Germline CDR1 LNHDA, CDR2 SQIVND (reference sequence). Produced via immunoSEQ multiplex PCR; TCRdb's table is partial and in-frame only. The table shows 220,000 or so clones, with around 89% occurring only once. The sequence came from a man younger than 40 who had been exposed to COVID-19. This chain joins TRBV19 and TRBJ1-5; TRBD1 might be the D (6 bases). Sequencing input: PBMCs or T cells enriched from blood (not recorded which). CDR3 in amino acids: CASSIATGGNQPQHF. CDR3 sequence (DNA): TGTGCCAGTAGTATTGCGACAGGAGGCAATCAGCCCCAGCATTTT.